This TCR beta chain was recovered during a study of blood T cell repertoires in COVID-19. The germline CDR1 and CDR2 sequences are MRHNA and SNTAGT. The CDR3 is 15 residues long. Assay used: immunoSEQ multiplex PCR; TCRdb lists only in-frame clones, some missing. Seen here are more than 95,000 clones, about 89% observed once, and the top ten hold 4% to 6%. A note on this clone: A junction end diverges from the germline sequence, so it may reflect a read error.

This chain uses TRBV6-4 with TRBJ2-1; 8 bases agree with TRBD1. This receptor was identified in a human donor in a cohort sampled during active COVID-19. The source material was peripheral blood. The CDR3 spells CASSPGQGEGDEQLF. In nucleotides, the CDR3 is TGTGCCAGCAGCCCCGGACAGGGTGAGGGCGATGAGCAGCTCTTC.